The rows below give T cell receptor beta chains drawn from one sample of a study of blood T cell repertoires in COVID-19. Profiling relied on immunoSEQ multiplex PCR, and the TCRdb table lists in-frame clones only, not all of them. The sample carries around 350,000 clones, about 88% recorded once. The sample consisted of peripheral blood. Receptor source: a human donor in a cohort sampled during active COVID-19. CDR3s include the opening cysteine and the closing phenylalanine or tryptophan. The D gene is left open where the match is weak. The size field is filled for only some rows; it gives once, few, many or a size class.

NA	NA	TRBV19	TRBJ1-4	TGTGCCAGTAGTAACAGGAATTACGGTGAAAAACTGTTTTTT	CASSNRNYGEKLFF
TRBD1	NA	TRBV19	TRBJ2-5	TGTGCCAGTAGTGCCGGGACAGCCGAGGGGACCCAGTACTTC	CASSAGTAEGTQYF
TRBD2	NA	TRBV9	TRBJ2-5	TGTGCCAGCAGCGTCGGGGGGTACCAAGAGACCCAGTACTTC	CASSVGGYQETQYF
NA	NA	TRBV9	TRBJ2-7	TGTGCCAGCAGCGTAGGTACAGGAAACTACGAGCAGTACTTC	CASSVGTGNYEQYF
TRBD2	NA	TRBV28	TRBJ2-3	TGTGCCAGCAGTTTACTAGCGGTCCCAGGGGATACGCAGTATTTT	CASSLLAVPGDTQYF
TRBD1	NA	TRBV11-1	TRBJ1-6	TGTGCCAGCAGCGTCGGACAGGGGGGGAATTCACCCCTCCACTTT	CASSVGQGGNSPLHF
NA	NA	TRBV11-2	TRBJ2-7	TGTGCCAGCAGCCAAAATACGCAGGGGTACGAGCAGTACTTC	CASSQNTQGYEQYF
NA	NA	TRBV19	TRBJ1-1	TGTGCCAGTAGCAGTCAGGGGTACACTGAAGCTTTCTTT	CASSSQGYTEAFF
NA	NA	TRBV5-5	TRBJ1-1	TGTGCCAGCAGCTCACCTACAGGGTTGAACACTGAAGCTTTCTTT	CASSSPTGLNTEAFF
NA	NA	TRBV7-2	TRBJ2-3	TGTGCCAGCAGCTTGACCCTCACAGCAGATACGCAGTATTTT	CASSLTLTADTQYF
TRBD2	NA	TRBV7-3	TRBJ2-2	TGTGCCAGCAGCGCAAGACTAGCTGGCGGGGAGCTGTTTTTT	CASSARLAGGELFF
NA	NA	TRBV6-5	TRBJ1-2	TGTGCCAGCAGATCCCTGGGGCAGGGTCGGTATGGCTACACCTTC	CASRSLGQGRYGYTF
TRBD2	NA	TRBV10-1	TRBJ2-7	TGCGCCAGCAGTGAGCCCTGGACTAGCGGGGGGGGCCACGAGCAGTACTTC	CASSEPWTSGGGHEQYF
NA	NA	TRBV3-1/TRBV3-2	TRBJ2-7	TGTGCCAGCAGCCAAGATGGGCAGGTTCAAATTCTTCACGAGCAGTACTTC	CASSQDGQVQILHEQYF
NA	NA	TRBV6-6	TRBJ2-1	TGTGCCAGCAGTTACCAGGGCGGGGCAGTCAGTGAGCAGTTCTTC	CASSYQGGAVSEQFF
TRBD2	NA	TRBV5-1	TRBJ2-2	TGCGCCAGCAGCTTAACTAGCGGGAAAACCGGGGAGCTGTTTTTT	CASSLTSGKTGELFF
NA	NA	TRBV5-1	TRBJ1-6	TGCGCCAGCAGCTTGGCGGGCAGTCCAGGGAATTCACCCCTCCACTTT	CASSLAGSPGNSPLHF
NA	few	TRBV5-4	TRBJ2-1	TGTGCCAGCAGCTCCCGTACCCAGACTGGCGGAGATGAGCAGTTCTTC	CASSSRTQTGGDEQFF
NA	NA	TRBV5-1	TRBJ2-2	TGCGCCAGCAGCTTGTCTCCGGGCGGGGAACCGACCGGGGAGCTGTTTTTT	CASSLSPGGEPTGELFF
NA	NA	TRBV9	TRBJ1-2	TGTGCCAGCAGCTCACACAGGGACGGCTACACCTTC	CASSSHRDGYTF
NA	NA	TRBV2	TRBJ1-5	TGTGCCAGCAGGGCGGGCGTCAATCAGCCCCAGCATTTT	CASRAGVNQPQHF
TRBD1	NA	TRBV18	TRBJ2-1	TGTGCCAGCTCACCGGACAGGGGTGATGTGGATGAGCAGTTCTTC	CASSPDRGDVDEQFF
TRBD1	NA	TRBV6-5	TRBJ2-7	TGTGCCAGCAGCCGGATACAGGGGCCTTACGAGCAGTACTTC	CASSRIQGPYEQYF
TRBD1	NA	TRBV7-6	TRBJ1-4	TGTGCCAGCAGCCTACAGGGGGCACGAGAAAAACTGTTTTTT	CASSLQGAREKLFF
TRBD2	NA	TRBV11-2	TRBJ2-2	TGTGCCAGCGGGACTAGAAAGAACACCGGGGAGCTGTTTTTT	CASGTRKNTGELFF
TRBD1	NA	TRBV30	TRBJ2-2	TGTGCCTGGAGTGTCTATCCGACAGGGAACGGTAGGACCGGGGAGCTGTTTTTT	CAWSVYPTGNGRTGELFF
TRBD1	once	TRBV7-2	TRBJ1-4	TGTGCCAGCAGCTTCCCAGGGGGCGAAAAACTGTTTTTT	CASSFPGGEKLFF
TRBD2	NA	TRBV19	TRBJ2-2	TGTGCCAGTACTAGCGGGGGACCCGGGGAGCTGTTTTTT	CASTSGGPGELFF
NA	NA	TRBV30	TRBJ1-4	TGTGCCCTGGGGGGGTATAATGAAAAACTGTTTTTT	CALGGYNEKLFF
TRBD1	NA	TRBV2	TRBJ1-1	TGTGCCAGCACCCGCAGACAGGGGGGAGCGGCTTTCTTT	CASTRRQGGAAFF
NA	NA	TRBV6-5	TRBJ2-1	TGTGCCAGCAGTTCCCGAAGCGCTGACAATGAGCAGTTCTTC	CASSSRSADNEQFF
TRBD1	NA	TRBV5-1	TRBJ2-7	TGCGCCAGCAGTACGATGGGACAGGGGTTCGACGAGCAGTACTTC	CASSTMGQGFDEQYF
NA	NA	TRBV30	TRBJ2-2	TGTGCCTTCACAGGGTCCGTGTTGAACACCGGGGAGCTGTTTTTT	CAFTGSVLNTGELFF
NA	NA	TRBV28	TRBJ2-5	TGTGCCAGCAACAAAGAGGCGGAGACCCAGTACTTC	CASNKEAETQYF
NA	NA	TRBV6-2/TRBV6-3	TRBJ1-1	TGTGCCAGCAGTTACTCTCGTAGCGCTGAAGCTTTCTTT	CASSYSRSAEAFF
NA	NA	TRBV7-8	TRBJ2-3	TGTGCCAGCAGTTTTACTCACGGACTGACAGATACGCAGTATTTT	CASSFTHGLTDTQYF